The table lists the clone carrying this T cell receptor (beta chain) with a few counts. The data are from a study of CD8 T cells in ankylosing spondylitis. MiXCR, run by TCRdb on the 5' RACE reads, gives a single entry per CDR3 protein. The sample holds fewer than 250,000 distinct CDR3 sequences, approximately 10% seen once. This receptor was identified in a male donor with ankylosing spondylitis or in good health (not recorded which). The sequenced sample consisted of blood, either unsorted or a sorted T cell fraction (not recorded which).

The CDR3 sequence: CASGSGQPQHF. In DNA form, the CDR3 reads TGTGCCAGCGGTAGTGGACAGCCCCAGCATTTT. The chain links TRBV7-2 to TRBJ1-5; D gene unclear. The CDR3 contains 11 residues. V lost 8 bases and J 7 bases, leaving 9 bases between the germline ends. Germline CDR1 is SGHTA and CDR2 is FQGNSA.